These 20 T cell receptor beta chains share one sample of origin, sequenced in a study of vaccination and CD4 T cells after COVID-19. These TCRs are of unknown antigen specificity. Sequencing of cultured CD4+ T cell DNA used the Oncomine TCR Beta short-read assay. Each CDR3 protein is one row after TCRdb ran MiXCR on the PCR reads. The profile covers over 10,000 distinct CDR3 sequences, with 60% to 85% appearing a single time and around 28% taken by the ten largest. Indicated treatment: roughly 10-day PBMC culture with coronavirus spike peptide pools or control peptides (ViraFEST assay). Material: CD4+ T cells from blood, cultured in vitro. The receptors originated from a human donor who had recovered from COVID-19.

The V gene is TRBV20-1, the J gene TRBJ1-6; D remains unclear. The CDR3 spans 19 residues. V lost 4 bases, J lost 0 bases, and 22 bases lay in between. Germline V CDR1 and CDR2: DFQATT, SNEGSKA (reference sequence). CDR3 DNA sequence: TGCAGTGCTAAGGCTGGAGGCCTGGAGGGTCACTCCTATAATTCACCCCTCCACTTT. Protein sequence: CSAKAGGLEGHSYNSPLHF.

The V call is TRBV4-1, the J call TRBJ1-2; 8 positions agree with TRBD1. V lost 2 bases and J lost 5; bases outside the gene matches: 4. Germline-derived CDR1 and CDR2 are MGHRA and YSYEKL. This CDR3 has 14 residues. The CDR3 nucleotides are TGCGCCAGCAGCCAACGGACAGGGAAGTATGGCTACACCTTC. Its translation is CASSQRTGKYGYTF.

The chain couples TRBV28 to TRBJ1-5, with D possibly being TRBD1 (5 bases). CDR3 length equals 14 residues. Trimming cost V 9 bases and J 4 bases, with 16 bases left between them. Germline CDR1 reads MDHEN; CDR2 reads SYDVKM. CDR3 nucleotides: TGTGCCAGTCTCGGGACGGTCTTAAATCAGCCCCAGCATTTT. Translating gives CASLGTVLNQPQHF. Drawing the rest from reference TRBV28 and TRBJ1-5, the complete variable domain is DVKVTQSSRYLVKRTGEKVFLECVQDMDHENMFWYRQDPGLGLRLIYFSYDVKMKEKGDIPEGYSVSREKKERFSLILESASTNQTSMYLCASLGTVLNQPQHFGDGTRLSIL.

The J gene is TRBJ1-2, the V gene TRBV20-1; 8 bases match TRBD1. CDR1 is DFQATT and CDR2 is SNEGSKA in the germline V gene (reference sequence). V gave up 3 bases and J gave up 0 bases; unmatched junction bases: 9. There are 16 residues in the CDR3. Here the CDR3 DNA reads TGCAGTGCTAGGCAGGGGGCGGGAAAAGCTAACTATGGCTACACCTTC. Residues: CSARQGAGKANYGYTF.

The chain combines TRBV20-1 with TRBJ2-1; 11 nucleotides match TRBD2. The J call may be mistaken, given a closer DNA end match to TRBJ2-7. The germline V gene has CDR1 DFQATT and CDR2 SNEGSKA (reference sequence). The CDR3 length is 14 residues. The CDR3 spells CSAALAGGSYEQYF. CDR3 bases: TGCAGTGCTGCCCTAGCGGGAGGTTCCTACGAGCAGTACTTC.

This rearrangement joins TRBV27 to TRBJ2-3; D is undetermined. The germline V gene has CDR1 MNHEY and CDR2 SMNVEV (reference sequence). The V end was cut by 6 bases, the J end by 0 bases, with 13 bases between. The CDR3 is 15 residues long. The CDR3 coding sequence is TGTGCCAGCAGCCGACGGTTGACTAGCACAGATACGCAGTATTTT. It yields the protein CASSRRLTSTDTQYF.

This chain joins TRBV6-5 and TRBJ1-6; no definite D call. Trimming left V 0 bases short and J 7 bases short, with 10 bases between. CDR3 length: 15 amino acids. Germline loops: CDR1 MNHEY, CDR2 SVGAGI. The CDR3 DNA reads TGTGCCAGCAGTTACTCTGGCAGGCCCAATTCACCCCTCCACTTT. It is translated as CASSYSGRPNSPLHF.

This sequence joins TRBV24-1 and TRBJ1-6, with D possibly being TRBD1 (6 bases). Trimming took 2 bases from V and 7 from J, leaving 11 bases between them. The CDR3 has 15 amino acids. CDR1 and CDR2 (germline): KGHDR, SFDVKD. Written as DNA, the CDR3 is TGTGCCACCAGTGATTACCGGGGGCCCAATTCACCCCTCCACTTT. Amino acid sequence: CATSDYRGPNSPLHF.

In its sample, this clonotype was seen once. The chain has TRBV6-5 and TRBJ2-4, with 12 bases matching TRBD2. This CDR3 has 17 amino acids. V lost 0 bases, J lost 5 bases, and 5 bases stayed unmatched. CDR1 MNHEY and CDR2 SVGAGI come from the germline V gene. The CDR3 is CASSYSARLAGENIQYF. The CDR3 nucleotides are TGTGCCAGCAGTTACTCAGCGAGACTAGCGGGAGAAAACATTCAGTACTTC.

This chain's CDR3 is CSARGGSSNTEAFF. The CDR3 DNA reads TGCAGTGCTAGAGGTGGCAGCTCGAACACTGAAGCTTTCTTT. This chain links TRBV20-1 with TRBJ1-1; no reliable D call. CDR3 length: 14 residues. V lost 1 base, J lost 1 base, and 10 bases lay in between. Germline V lookup: CDR1 DFQATT, CDR2 SNEGSKA (reference sequence).

This chain uses TRBV2 with TRBJ2-7; the match to TRBD1 covers 9 bases. This CDR3 spans 15 amino acids. From germline, CDR1 is SNHLY and CDR2 FYNNEI. V was clipped by 6 bases and J by 3 bases; unmatched bases: 9. CDR3 amino acids: CASRGGTGRVYEQYF. In nucleotides, the CDR3 is TGTGCCAGCAGGGGCGGGACAGGGAGGGTCTACGAGCAGTACTTC.

The CDR3 loop reads CATGDSNQPQHF. CDR3 bases: TGTGCCACTGGGGATAGCAATCAGCCCCAGCATTTT. The genes are TRBV24-1 and TRBJ1-5; D unresolved. The CDR3 sequence is 12 residues long. Per the germline V gene, CDR1 is KGHDR and CDR2 is SFDVKD. Trimming shortened V by 10 bases and J by 0 bases, and 6 bases separated the two germline ends.

V gene TRBV20-1 combines with J gene TRBJ2-3; TRBD2 is a possible D gene (6 bases). CDR3 length: 15 residues. Germline V gene lookup returns CDR1 DFQATT and CDR2 SNEGSKA (reference sequence). Deletions cut 0 bases from V and 2 bases from J, with 12 bases between. This CDR3 reads CSARDSREVTDTQYF. The DNA of the CDR3 is TGCAGTGCTAGAGATTCGAGGGAGGTCACAGATACGCAGTATTTT.

The chain recombines TRBV4-3 with TRBJ2-1; possible D gene TRBD1, 6 bases. V was trimmed by 4 bases and J by 5 bases, leaving 9 bases between them. The CDR3 length is 13 residues. CDR1 is LGHNA, CDR2 YSLEER, per germline. CDR3 in DNA: TGCGCCAGCAGCCGGTACAGGGACAATGAGCAGTTCTTC. Its protein is CASSRYRDNEQFF.

With respect to this clonotype: The final CDR3 position lacks the conserved phenylalanine or tryptophan, pointing to a likely read error. The rearrangement joins TRBV14 to TRBJ1-5; D not certain. The germline gives CDR1 SGHDN, CDR2 FVKESK. The CDR3 is 12 residues long. Trimming cost V 1 base and J 5 bases, with 3 bases left between them. CDR3 in amino acids: CASSQGYQPQHS. For the CDR3, the DNA is TGTGCCAGCAGCCAAGGTTATCAGCCCCAGCATTCT.

This chain links TRBV20-1 with TRBJ1-6; D is possibly TRBD1 (6 bases). With 4 bases removed from V and 15 bases from J, the gap between germline ends came to 13 bases. This CDR3 spans 11 amino acids. The germline CDR1 and CDR2 sequences are DFQATT and SNEGSKA (reference sequence). The CDR3 sequence is CSATTGIHLHF. The CDR3 DNA sequence: TGCAGTGCTACGACAGGAATTCACCTCCACTTT.

This clonotype has a handful of counts. The chain combines TRBV7-9 with TRBJ2-7; 8 bases are a match to TRBD2. The CDR3 has 14 residues. J was trimmed by 7 bases and V by 7 bases; bases with no gene match: 12. In germline, CDR1 is SEHNR, CDR2 FQNEAQ (reference sequence). The CDR3 DNA reads as TGTGCCAGCATCCCGGGGGGGAAGGGAAGGGAGCAGTACTTC. It translates to CASIPGGKGREQYF.

J is TRBJ2-1 and V is TRBV6-1; tentatively, D is TRBD1 (6 bases). The V end was cut by 2 bases, the J end by 5 bases, with 13 bases between. Germline V gene data show CDR1 as MNHNS and CDR2 as SASEGT. The CDR3 has 15 amino acids. The CDR3 coding sequence is TGTGCCAGCAGTGAAAGGGGGAAGAAGGACAATGAGCAGTTCTTC. This encodes CASSERGKKDNEQFF.

The rearrangement uses TRBV28 and TRBJ2-5; 7 bases map to TRBD2. There are 17 residues in the CDR3. The germline V gene has CDR1 MDHEN and CDR2 SYDVKM. Trimming removed 2 bases from V and 5 bases from J; junction bases left unmatched: 14. This chain's CDR3 is CASSLGLRAGARETQYF. The CDR3 nucleotides are TGTGCCAGCAGTTTAGGGTTGCGGGCGGGAGCTAGGGAGACCCAGTACTTC.

This sequence joins TRBV20-1 and TRBJ2-1, with D unclear. The CDR3 length is 11 residues. From germline, CDR1 is DFQATT and CDR2 SNEGSKA (reference sequence). Trimming shortened V by 3 bases and J by 7 bases, and 7 bases separated the two germline ends. CDR3 nucleotide sequence: TGCAGTGCTAGTAAGATGAATGAGCAGTTCTTC. Its protein is CSASKMNEQFF.